The present entry profiles one T cell receptor (beta chain) with its context. The sample belongs to a study of early T cells in non-severe SARS-CoV-2 infection. The length of the CDR3 is 14 residues. V lost 1 base and J lost 10, with 17 bases in between. From germline, CDR1 is GTSNPN and CDR2 SVGIG (reference sequence). Using its own MiXCR run on the 5' RACE reads, TCRdb lists one record per CDR3 protein. The repertoire holds approximately 83,000 distinct CDR3 sequences, with around 15% as singletons. Sequencing input: whole blood. The V call is TRBV30, the J call TRBJ1-5, with a weak D call TRBD1 (6 bases). The TCR sequence derives from an adult who was a healthcare worker with PCR-confirmed SARS-CoV-2 infection or an uninfected control (not recorded which). The CDR3 DNA reads as TGTGCCTGGAGTGCCTGGACAGCTTTAGGACCCCAGCATTTT. It encodes CAWSAWTALGPQHF.